The sequence of this T cell receptor (beta chain) was determined in a study of cytomegalovirus exposure and HLA in healthy donors. Study-wide results and limits: Follow-up analysis later connected one missense variant in DCLRE1C with trimming of TCR beta V- and J-genes. Reports indicated that the classifier achieved high specificity and sensitivity in diagnosing cytomegalovirus status. The sole available immune exposure information was CMV serostatus. The study flagged approximately 180 TCR beta chains as cytomegalovirus-associated.

CDR1 and CDR2 from the germline V gene are MNHEY and SVGAGI. Trimming took 0 bases from V and 3 from J, leaving 12 bases between them. The CDR3 is made up of 15 amino acids. As for this clone: The antigen is not known.

Primers: 60 Vbeta forward and 13 Jbeta reverse. Clones were sequenced by immunoSEQ multiplex PCR, and TCRdb holds only the in-frame ones, with some missing. The data contain approximately 160,000 clones, 65% to 70% of them seen just once; the ten biggest clones take up 3.5% to 5.5%. The V and J genes are TRBV6-5 and TRBJ2-7; tentative D call: TRBD1 (5 bases). Sequencing was performed on PBMCs. The sequence was collected from a young woman in good health and CMV-seropositive. CDR3 DNA: TGTGCCAGCAGTTACTCGGGGCAGTACTTCTACGAGCAGTACTTC. Translating gives CASSYSGQYFYEQYF.